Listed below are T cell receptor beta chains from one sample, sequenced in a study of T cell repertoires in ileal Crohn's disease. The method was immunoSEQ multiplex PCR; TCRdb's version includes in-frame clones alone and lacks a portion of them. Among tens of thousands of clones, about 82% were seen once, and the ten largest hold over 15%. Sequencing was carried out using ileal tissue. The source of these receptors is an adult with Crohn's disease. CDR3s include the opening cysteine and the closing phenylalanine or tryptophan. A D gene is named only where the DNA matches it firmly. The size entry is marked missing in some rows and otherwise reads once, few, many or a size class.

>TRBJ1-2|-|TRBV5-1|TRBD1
CASSDRPGQSYYTF
TGCGCCAGCAGCGATCGACCGGGACAGTCTTACTACACCTTC
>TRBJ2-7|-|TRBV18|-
CASSPGTYEQYF
TGTGCCAGCTCACCGGGCACGTACGAGCAGTACTTC
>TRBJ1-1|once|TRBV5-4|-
CASSLPGVNTEAFF
TGTGCCAGCAGCTTACCGGGGGTGAACACTGAAGCTTTCTTT
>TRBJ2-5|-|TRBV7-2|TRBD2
CASSLRLAGGVQETQYF
TGTGCCAGCAGCTTAAGACTAGCGGGAGGGGTACAAGAGACCCAGTACTTC
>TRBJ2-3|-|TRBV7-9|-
CASSRWTGSTDTQYF
TGTGCCAGCAGCCGTTGGACGGGAAGCACAGATACGCAGTATTTT
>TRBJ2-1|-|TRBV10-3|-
CAISEGGNEQFF
TGTGCCATCAGTGAGGGGGGGAATGAGCAGTTCTTC
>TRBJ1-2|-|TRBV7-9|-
CASSGGGVAYGYTF
TGTGCCAGCAGTGGAGGTGGGGTTGCCTATGGCTACACCTTC
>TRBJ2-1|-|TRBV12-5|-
CASGLRPDLQFF
TGTGCTAGTGGTTTACGCCCCGACTTACAGTTCTTC
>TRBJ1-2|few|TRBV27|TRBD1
CASSLVGTGYGYTF
TGTGCCAGCAGTTTAGTGGGGACAGGGTATGGCTACACCTTC
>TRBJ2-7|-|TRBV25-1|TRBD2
CASSDSGTSLYEQYF
TGTGCCAGCAGTGACTCGGGGACTAGTCTCTACGAGCAGTACTTC
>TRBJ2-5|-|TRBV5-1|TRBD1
CASSSGYRGTETQYF
TGCGCCAGCAGCTCAGGTTACAGGGGGACGGAGACCCAGTACTTC
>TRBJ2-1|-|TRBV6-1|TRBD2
CASRELAGALYNEQFF
TGTGCCAGCAGGGAACTAGCGGGAGCGCTCTACAATGAGCAGTTCTTC
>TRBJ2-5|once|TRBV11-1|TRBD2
CASSQYLAGGYQETQYF
TGTGCCAGCAGCCAATATTTAGCGGGAGGGTACCAAGAGACCCAGTACTTC
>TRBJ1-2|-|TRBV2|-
CASILSLALDGYTF
TGTGCCAGCATACTATCTCTGGCATTGGATGGCTACACCTTC
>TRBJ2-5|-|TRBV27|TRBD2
CASSFGLAGGTQYF
TGTGCCAGCAGTTTCGGACTAGCGGGGGGGACCCAGTACTTC
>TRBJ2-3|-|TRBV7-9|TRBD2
CASSLGSSGGDLDTQYF
TGTGCCAGCAGCTTAGGTAGTAGCGGGGGAGATCTGGATACGCAGTATTTT
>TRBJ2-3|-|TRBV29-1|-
CSVAPGGSTDTQYF
TGCAGCGTTGCCCCAGGAGGTTCCACAGATACGCAGTATTTT
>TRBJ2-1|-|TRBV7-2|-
CASAWGGIGYNEQFF
TGTGCCAGCGCTTGGGGAGGTATCGGGTACAATGAGCAGTTCTTC
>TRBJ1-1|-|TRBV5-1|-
CASSANQGRMNTEAFF
TGCGCCAGCAGCGCGAACCAGGGCAGGATGAACACTGAAGCTTTCTTT
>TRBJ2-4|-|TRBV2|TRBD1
CASSVGGQGMAKNIQYF
TGTGCCAGCAGTGTGGGAGGACAGGGGATGGCCAAAAACATTCAGTACTTC
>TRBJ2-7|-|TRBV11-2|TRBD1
CASSPTLGQTYEQYF
TGTGCCAGCAGCCCAACCCTGGGACAGACCTACGAGCAGTACTTC
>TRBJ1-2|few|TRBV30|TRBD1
CAWSDRGKDYGYTF
TGTGCCTGGAGTGACAGGGGCAAGGACTATGGCTACACCTTC
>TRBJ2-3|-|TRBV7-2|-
CASSFEALRADTQYF
TGTGCCAGCAGCTTCGAAGCCCTTCGGGCAGATACGCAGTATTTT
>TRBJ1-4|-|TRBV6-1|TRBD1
CASKGTGVGKLFF
TGTGCCAGCAAGGGGACAGGGGTAGGAAAACTGTTTTTT
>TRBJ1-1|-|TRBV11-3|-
CASSFRAPLGAFF
TGTGCCAGCAGTTTTAGAGCGCCTCTCGGAGCTTTCTTT
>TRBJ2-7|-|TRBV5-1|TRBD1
CASSFSRDRVHEQYF
TGCGCCAGCAGCTTTTCTCGGGACAGGGTCCACGAGCAGTACTTC
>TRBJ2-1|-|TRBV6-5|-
CASSGVATEQFF
TGTGCCAGCAGTGGTGTAGCAACTGAGCAGTTCTTC
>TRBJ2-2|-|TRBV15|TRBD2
CATSKNSGKAGELFF
TGTGCCACCAGCAAGAATAGCGGGAAGGCCGGGGAGCTGTTTTTT
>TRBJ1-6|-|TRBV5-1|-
CASSLIQGSNSPLHF
TGCGCCAGCAGCTTAATTCAGGGATCAAATTCACCCCTCCACTTT
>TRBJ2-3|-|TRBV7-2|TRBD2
CASSLGSGSTTDTQYF
TGTGCCAGCAGCTTAGGGAGCGGGAGCACCACAGATACGCAGTATTTT
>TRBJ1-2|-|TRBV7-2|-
CASSLGGYGYTF
TGTGCCAGCAGCCTGGGGGGCTATGGCTACACCTTC
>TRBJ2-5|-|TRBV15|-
CATSSYRVRETQYF
TGTGCCACCAGCAGCTACAGGGTTAGGGAGACCCAGTACTTC
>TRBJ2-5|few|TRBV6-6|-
CASSYAETQYF
TGTGCCAGCAGTTACGCGGAGACCCAGTACTTC
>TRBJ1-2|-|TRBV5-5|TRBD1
CASSFGTGERRGYTF
TGTGCCAGCAGCTTCGGGACAGGGGAAAGAAGAGGCTACACCTTC
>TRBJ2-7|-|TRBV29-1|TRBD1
CSAGGRQGAGEQYF
TGCAGCGCCGGCGGGCGACAGGGGGCCGGCGAGCAGTACTTC
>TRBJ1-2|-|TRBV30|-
CAWSVADGYTF
TGTGCCTGGAGTGTGGCGGATGGCTACACCTTC
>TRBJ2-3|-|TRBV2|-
CASRSRGGADTQYF
TGTGCCAGCAGGTCGAGGGGGGGGGCAGATACGCAGTATTTT
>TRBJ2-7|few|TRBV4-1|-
CASSLQGPYEQYF
TGCGCCAGCAGCCTGCAGGGTCCCTACGAGCAGTACTTC
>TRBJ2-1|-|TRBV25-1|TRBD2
CASSPGRQWNEQFF
TGTGCCAGCAGTCCCGGGAGGCAGTGGAATGAGCAGTTCTTC
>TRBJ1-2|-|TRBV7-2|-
CASSSSRVLYGYTF
TGTGCCAGCAGCTCGAGCCGGGTCCTCTATGGCTACACCTTC
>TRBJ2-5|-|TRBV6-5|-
CASSYSLFQETQYF
TGTGCCAGCAGTTACTCTCTCTTCCAAGAGACCCAGTACTTC